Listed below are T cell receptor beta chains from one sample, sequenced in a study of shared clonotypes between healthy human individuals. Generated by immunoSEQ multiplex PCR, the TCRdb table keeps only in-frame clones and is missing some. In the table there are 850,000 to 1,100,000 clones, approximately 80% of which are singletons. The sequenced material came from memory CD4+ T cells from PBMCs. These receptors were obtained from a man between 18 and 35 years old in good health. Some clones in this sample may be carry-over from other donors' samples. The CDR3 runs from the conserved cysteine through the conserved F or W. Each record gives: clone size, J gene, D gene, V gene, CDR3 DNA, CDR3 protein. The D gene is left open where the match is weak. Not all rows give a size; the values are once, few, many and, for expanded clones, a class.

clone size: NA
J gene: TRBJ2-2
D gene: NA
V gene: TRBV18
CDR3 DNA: TGTGCCAGCTCCGTCGGAGCGGCAGACACCGGGGAGCTGTTTTTT
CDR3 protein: CASSVGAADTGELFF

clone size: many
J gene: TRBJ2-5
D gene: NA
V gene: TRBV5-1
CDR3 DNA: TGCGCCAGCAGCTTGGAGGGAGGGGGAGAGACCCAGTACTTC
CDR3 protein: CASSLEGGGETQYF

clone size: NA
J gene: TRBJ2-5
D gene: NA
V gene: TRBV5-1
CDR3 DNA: TGCGCCAGCAGCCGCGCCGCCCAGCAGGTCTTCCAAGAGACCCAGTACTTC
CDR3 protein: CASSRAAQQVFQETQYF

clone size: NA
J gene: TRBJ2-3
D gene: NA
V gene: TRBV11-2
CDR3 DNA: TGTGCCAGCAGCTTAAACCTCCGGAGCACAGATACGCAGTATTTT
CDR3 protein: CASSLNLRSTDTQYF

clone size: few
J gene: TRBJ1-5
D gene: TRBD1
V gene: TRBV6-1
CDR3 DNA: TGTGCCAGCAGTCCGACAGGGAGTCCCAATCAGCCCCAGCATTTT
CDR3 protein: CASSPTGSPNQPQHF

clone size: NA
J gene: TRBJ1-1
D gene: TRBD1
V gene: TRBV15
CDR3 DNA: TGTGCCACCAGCCAGGGGGCAGGGACTGAAGCTTTCTTT
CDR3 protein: CATSQGAGTEAFF

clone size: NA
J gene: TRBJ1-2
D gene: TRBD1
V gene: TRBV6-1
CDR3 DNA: TGTGCCAGCAGGATGGACAGGCTGGATGGCTACACCTTC
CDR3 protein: CASRMDRLDGYTF

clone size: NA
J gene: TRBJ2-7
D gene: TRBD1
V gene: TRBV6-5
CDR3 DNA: TGTGCCAGCAGTCACAGGGGGCGGAGAGGGTACGAGCAGTACTTC
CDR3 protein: CASSHRGRRGYEQYF

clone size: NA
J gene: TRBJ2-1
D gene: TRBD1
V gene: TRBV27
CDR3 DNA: TGTGCCAGCAGTGGAAGACCGGGACAGAACTACAATGAGCAGTTCTTC
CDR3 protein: CASSGRPGQNYNEQFF

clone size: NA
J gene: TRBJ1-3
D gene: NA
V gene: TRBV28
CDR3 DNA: TGTGCCAGCAAGAGACCTCCAGGAGCCTCTGGAAACACCATATATTTT
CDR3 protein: CASKRPPGASGNTIYF

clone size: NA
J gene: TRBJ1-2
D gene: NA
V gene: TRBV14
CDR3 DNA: TGTGCCAGCAGTCGCGGGCTCGTGTATGGCTACACCTTC
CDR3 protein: CASSRGLVYGYTF